The clone carrying this T cell receptor beta chain was recorded once. The data belong to a study of blood T cell repertoires in COVID-19. Whole-study context: Samples of COVID-19 (acute and convalescent) were obtained from the United States, Italy and Spain. Sample material is recorded as cDNA or gDNA derived from T cells, B-cell-depleted T cells, or PBMCs.

The authors' processing: The authors estimated nucleated cell counts from reference gene primer amplification. The assay was immunoSEQ multiplex PCR, and TCRdb's table has in-frame clones only and misses some. V and J calls and clone size come straight from that table; D and trimming were deduced from the DNA. The sample has 70,000 to 90,000 clones; roughly 77% are singletons. This sequence was found in a human donor in a cohort sampled during active COVID-19. The specimen was peripheral blood.

CDR3 loop: CASSLTSVPGELFF. The CDR3 nucleotides are TGTGCCAGCAGCCTGACTAGCGTCCCCGGGGAGCTGTTTTTT. The rearrangement links TRBV6-5 to TRBJ2-2; 8 bases agree with TRBD2. CDR1 is MNHEY, CDR2 SVGAGI, per germline. The CDR3 extends over 14 amino acids. J gave up 6 bases and V 6 bases, and 6 bases lay outside the gene matches.